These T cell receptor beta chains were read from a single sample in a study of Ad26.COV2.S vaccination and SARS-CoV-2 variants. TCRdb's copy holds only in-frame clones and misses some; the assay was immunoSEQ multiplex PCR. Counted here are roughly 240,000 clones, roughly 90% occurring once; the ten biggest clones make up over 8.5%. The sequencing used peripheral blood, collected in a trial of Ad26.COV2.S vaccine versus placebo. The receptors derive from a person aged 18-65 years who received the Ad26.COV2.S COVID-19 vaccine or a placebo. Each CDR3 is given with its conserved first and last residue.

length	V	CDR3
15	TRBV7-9	CASRRRPGGTDTQYF
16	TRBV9	CASSVELRGPNTEAFF
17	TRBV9	CASSPTRRIGGYNEQFF
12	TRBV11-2	CASSQTGYEQYF
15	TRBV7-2	CASKSDGRRDTEAFF
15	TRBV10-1	CASSEIRDRAYEQYF
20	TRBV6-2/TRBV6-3	CASSYSRTGVAGRAREEQYF
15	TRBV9	CASSVRLAGGDTQYF
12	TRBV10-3	CAISGSGDTQYF
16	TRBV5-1	CPRQHPTRRVSYGYTF
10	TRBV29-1	CSVGDYEQYF
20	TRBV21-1	CASSFRRQGTSGYLSYEQYF
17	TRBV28	CASSSGGQGPYTGELFF
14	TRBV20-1	CSASGTGGVYEQYF
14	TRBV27	CASSLWPGSYEQYF
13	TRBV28	CASREQGVVEQYF
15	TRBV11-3	CASSLGGTLAYEQYF
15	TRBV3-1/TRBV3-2	CASSQEGTAEETQYF
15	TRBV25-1	CASSVGWGVNTEAFF
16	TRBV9	CASSPLWGGNIGELFF
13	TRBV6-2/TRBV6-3	CASSSWIQETQYF
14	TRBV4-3	CASSPLIDRGPQHF
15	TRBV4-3	CASSQDILWGETQYF
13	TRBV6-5	CASSGRETGELFF
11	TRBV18	CASSPEYEQYF
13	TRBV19	CASSTGGDTEAFF
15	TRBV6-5	CASSYEDPQVDEQFF